This T cell receptor (beta chain) was obtained from a study of cytomegalovirus exposure and HLA in healthy donors. Overall study findings and caveats: CMV antigen specificity of a few CMV-associated chains was confirmed in vitro. The authors enumerated some 160 TCR beta chains as linked to cytomegalovirus. A later analysis revealed that TCR association rates differed between HLA loci, peaking at DRB1 and bottoming out at HLA-C.

V gave up 0 bases and J gave up 11 bases, with 13 bases separating them. Germline CDR1 is SGHDN and CDR2 is FVKESK. This CDR3 spans 13 amino acids. In the case of this clone: The antigen is unknown.

PCR was performed using 60 Vbeta and 13 Jbeta primers. Produced via immunoSEQ multiplex PCR; TCRdb's table is partial and in-frame only. This table holds under 200,000 clones, about 76% found once. This clonotype was obtained from a woman aged 40 to 55 in good health and CMV-seropositive. This chain uses TRBV14 with TRBJ1-1; maybe TRBD1 (5 bases). Input material: PBMCs. DNA for the CDR3: TGTGCCAGCAGCCAAGATTGGGGGGGGGACGCTTTCTTT. Amino acid sequence: CASSQDWGGDAFF.